The rows below give T cell receptor beta chains drawn from one sample of a study of blood T cell repertoires in COVID-19. Sequencing used immunoSEQ multiplex PCR; TCRdb keeps in-frame clones, though not all of them. Altogether some 120,000 clones are present, around 87% being singletons, with the ten largest covering 7.6%. Sequencing input: peripheral blood. All receptors come from a man aged 50 to 60 with acute or convalescent COVID-19. Each CDR3 is given with its conserved first and last residue. The order of the fields is CDR3 protein, CDR3 DNA, D gene, clone size, J gene, V gene. The D gene is left open where the match is weak. Expanded clones get a size class; other rows say once, few or many, or leave the size out.

cdr3_aa: CASSPGQAKNYGYTF
cdr3_nt: TGTGCCAGCAGCCCCGGACAGGCGAAAAACTATGGCTACACCTTC
d_call: TRBD1
clone_size: NA
j_call: TRBJ1-2
v_call: TRBV4-2

cdr3_aa: CASSFGDSYNEQFF
cdr3_nt: TGTGCCAGCAGCTTCGGGGACAGCTACAATGAGCAGTTCTTC
d_call: TRBD1
clone_size: NA
j_call: TRBJ2-1
v_call: TRBV11-3

cdr3_aa: CASRTSGRDTGELFF
cdr3_nt: TGTGCCAGCAGGACTAGCGGGAGGGACACCGGGGAGCTGTTTTTT
d_call: TRBD2
clone_size: NA
j_call: TRBJ2-2
v_call: TRBV6-6

cdr3_aa: CASSFWSRGETQYF
cdr3_nt: TGTGCCAGCAGCTTCTGGAGCAGGGGTGAGACCCAGTACTTC
d_call: NA
clone_size: NA
j_call: TRBJ2-5
v_call: TRBV7-2

cdr3_aa: CATSRGVTTSWEQYF
cdr3_nt: TGTGCCACCAGCAGAGGAGTGACTACGTCGTGGGAGCAGTACTTC
d_call: NA
clone_size: NA
j_call: TRBJ2-7
v_call: TRBV15

cdr3_aa: CASCGREGVTEAFF
cdr3_nt: TGTGCCAGCTGCGGGCGGGAGGGTGTCACTGAAGCTTTCTTT
d_call: NA
clone_size: NA
j_call: TRBJ1-1
v_call: TRBV2

cdr3_aa: CASSPGKNIQYF
cdr3_nt: TGTGCCAGCAGCCCAGGCAAAAACATTCAGTACTTC
d_call: NA
clone_size: NA
j_call: TRBJ2-4
v_call: TRBV6-4

cdr3_aa: CASKSFTGSPPLHF
cdr3_nt: TGTGCCAGCAAAAGCTTCACGGGGTCTCCACCCCTCCACTTT
d_call: NA
clone_size: NA
j_call: TRBJ1-6
v_call: TRBV28

cdr3_aa: CATSARTGDYGYTF
cdr3_nt: TGTGCCACCAGTGCCCGGACAGGGGACTATGGCTACACCTTC
d_call: TRBD1
clone_size: NA
j_call: TRBJ1-2
v_call: TRBV24-1

cdr3_aa: CASSLAVVSYEQYF
cdr3_nt: TGTGCCAGCAGTTTAGCGGTAGTCTCCTACGAGCAGTACTTC
d_call: NA
clone_size: NA
j_call: TRBJ2-7
v_call: TRBV27

cdr3_aa: CAWGEGNSPLHF
cdr3_nt: TGTGCCTGGGGGGAGGGTAATTCACCCCTCCACTTT
d_call: NA
clone_size: NA
j_call: TRBJ1-6
v_call: TRBV30

cdr3_aa: CASFQSRVSGELFF
cdr3_nt: TGTGCCAGCTTCCAGTCCAGGGTTTCCGGGGAGCTGTTTTTT
d_call: NA
clone_size: NA
j_call: TRBJ2-2
v_call: TRBV28

cdr3_aa: CASSVGPGLNTDTQYF
cdr3_nt: TGTGCCAGCAGCGTAGGCCCGGGACTAAACACAGATACGCAGTATTTT
d_call: TRBD2
clone_size: NA
j_call: TRBJ2-3
v_call: TRBV9

cdr3_aa: CASSEQNTEAFF
cdr3_nt: TGTGCCAGCAGTGAGCAGAACACTGAAGCTTTCTTT
d_call: NA
clone_size: few
j_call: TRBJ1-1
v_call: TRBV28

cdr3_aa: CASSLGLDTQYF
cdr3_nt: TGTGCCAGCTCCCTTGGGCTGGATACGCAGTATTTT
d_call: NA
clone_size: NA
j_call: TRBJ2-3
v_call: TRBV18

cdr3_aa: CASSLDILETQYF
cdr3_nt: TGTGCCAGCAGCTTAGATATCCTGGAGACCCAGTACTTC
d_call: NA
clone_size: NA
j_call: TRBJ2-5
v_call: TRBV7-9

cdr3_aa: CASSTKLGELNEQFF
cdr3_nt: TGTGCCAGTAGTACCAAGTTGGGAGAACTCAATGAGCAGTTCTTC
d_call: NA
clone_size: NA
j_call: TRBJ2-1
v_call: TRBV19

cdr3_aa: CASSLAQVSREAGYTF
cdr3_nt: TGTGCCAGCAGCTTAGCGCAGGTTTCCAGGGAAGCTGGCTACACCTTC
d_call: NA
clone_size: NA
j_call: TRBJ1-2
v_call: TRBV7-2

cdr3_aa: CASSYSRTSGRRYEQFF
cdr3_nt: TGTGCCAGCAGTTACTCGAGGACTAGCGGTCGCAGGTATGAGCAGTTCTTC
d_call: TRBD2
clone_size: NA
j_call: TRBJ2-1
v_call: TRBV6-2/TRBV6-3

cdr3_aa: CASSLAKGDTQYF
cdr3_nt: TGTGCCAGCAGCTTAGCGAAGGGGGATACGCAGTATTTT
d_call: NA
clone_size: NA
j_call: TRBJ2-3
v_call: TRBV7-2

cdr3_aa: CASSIEGLVETQYF
cdr3_nt: TGTGCCAGTAGTATAGAGGGACTAGTAGAGACCCAGTACTTC
d_call: TRBD2
clone_size: NA
j_call: TRBJ2-5
v_call: TRBV19

cdr3_aa: CASTGAFSGELFF
cdr3_nt: TGTGCCAGTACAGGGGCCTTTTCCGGGGAGCTGTTTTTT
d_call: TRBD1
clone_size: NA
j_call: TRBJ2-2
v_call: TRBV2

cdr3_aa: CASQNWGGAYEQYF
cdr3_nt: TGTGCTAGTCAAAACTGGGGGGGAGCCTACGAGCAGTACTTC
d_call: TRBD2
clone_size: NA
j_call: TRBJ2-7
v_call: TRBV12-5

cdr3_aa: CAWNPARREQETQYF
cdr3_nt: TGTGCCTGGAACCCCGCCAGGCGGGAGCAAGAGACCCAGTACTTC
d_call: TRBD2
clone_size: NA
j_call: TRBJ2-5
v_call: TRBV30

cdr3_aa: CASSTWGRSSSPLHF
cdr3_nt: TGTGCCAGCAGTACCTGGGGCAGGAGTAGTTCACCCCTCCACTTT
d_call: NA
clone_size: NA
j_call: TRBJ1-6
v_call: TRBV6-2/TRBV6-3

cdr3_aa: CAWSPEFNQPQHF
cdr3_nt: TGTGCCTGGAGTCCAGAATTCAATCAGCCCCAGCATTTT
d_call: NA
clone_size: NA
j_call: TRBJ1-5
v_call: TRBV30

cdr3_aa: CASSPQVVVDTEAFF
cdr3_nt: TGCGCCAGCAGCCCCCAGGTCGTTGTGGACACTGAAGCTTTCTTT
d_call: NA
clone_size: few
j_call: TRBJ1-1
v_call: TRBV5-1

cdr3_aa: CASCPRTGIYEQYF
cdr3_nt: TGTGCCAGTTGCCCTCGGACAGGAATCTACGAGCAGTACTTC
d_call: TRBD1
clone_size: NA
j_call: TRBJ2-7
v_call: TRBV19

cdr3_aa: CASSQGSLAGYWGEQYF
cdr3_nt: TGCGCCAGCAGCCAAGGGAGTCTAGCGGGATATTGGGGCGAGCAGTACTTC
d_call: TRBD2
clone_size: NA
j_call: TRBJ2-7
v_call: TRBV4-1

cdr3_aa: CASSQDRGNFYGYTF
cdr3_nt: TGTGCCAGCAGCCAAGACAGGGGAAACTTCTATGGCTACACCTTC
d_call: TRBD1
clone_size: NA
j_call: TRBJ1-2
v_call: TRBV5-4

cdr3_aa: CASSPRTSPIGQYF
cdr3_nt: TGCGCCAGCAGCCCTAGGACTAGCCCTATTGGGCAGTACTTC
d_call: TRBD2
clone_size: NA
j_call: TRBJ2-7
v_call: TRBV10-1

cdr3_aa: CATSEGDRGTDTQYF
cdr3_nt: TGTGCCACCAGTGAAGGGGACAGGGGGACAGATACGCAGTATTTT
d_call: TRBD1
clone_size: NA
j_call: TRBJ2-3
v_call: TRBV24-1

cdr3_aa: CASTRTGDTGELFF
cdr3_nt: TGTGCCAGCACACGGACAGGGGACACCGGGGAGCTGTTTTTT
d_call: TRBD1
clone_size: NA
j_call: TRBJ2-2
v_call: TRBV6-5

cdr3_aa: CASSEAGGSYNEQFF
cdr3_nt: TGTGCCAGCAGTGAAGCTGGCGGCTCCTACAATGAGCAGTTCTTC
d_call: NA
clone_size: NA
j_call: TRBJ2-1
v_call: TRBV6-1

cdr3_aa: CASRTATGANYGYTF
cdr3_nt: TGCGCCAGCAGGACGGCGACAGGGGCTAACTATGGCTACACCTTC
d_call: TRBD1
clone_size: NA
j_call: TRBJ1-2
v_call: TRBV5-1